These 11 T cell receptor beta chains were all obtained from the same sample, sequenced in a study of blood T cell repertoires in COVID-19. Generated by immunoSEQ multiplex PCR, the TCRdb table keeps only in-frame clones and is missing some. The sample has about 480,000 clones; 89% are singletons. The sequenced material came from peripheral blood. Receptor source: a man between 18 and 35 years old with COVID-19, enrolled during active disease.

The rearrangement uses TRBV5-1 and TRBJ2-3, with D perhaps matching TRBD2 (5 bases). V was pared by 6 bases and J by 6 bases, with 14 bases between. Germline V gene sequence: CDR1 SGHRS, CDR2 YFSETQ. The CDR3 spans 13 residues. The CDR3 spells CASTRTGDDTQYF. The CDR3 DNA follows: TGCGCCAGCACACGGACTGGGGATGATACGCAGTATTTT.

This clone appeared once. V and J are TRBV30 and TRBJ1-6, with D hard to call. The CDR3 length is 14 residues. Germline loops: CDR1 GTSNPN, CDR2 SVGIG (reference sequence). V lost 5 bases to trimming and J lost 2 bases, with 10 bases between them. CDR3 nucleotide sequence: TGTGCCTGGCTCCCCAAGCCCTATAATTCACCCCTCCACTTT. Its protein product is CAWLPKPYNSPLHF.

This chain joins TRBV11-3 and TRBJ2-2; D is possibly TRBD1 (5 bases). Trimming took 5 bases from V and 7 from J, leaving 8 bases between them. The CDR3 contains 12 residues. The germline V gene encodes CDR1 SGHNT and CDR2 YENEEA. CDR3 nucleotide sequence: TGTGCCAGCAGCACGGACATCGGGGAGCTGTTTTTT. Protein product: CASSTDIGELFF.

The chain joins TRBV24-1 to TRBJ1-3, with 9 bases fitting TRBD1. The CDR3 has 18 residues. The trim removed 4 bases at V and 3 bases at J, leaving 12 bases unmatched. Germline V gene lookup returns CDR1 KGHDR and CDR2 SFDVKD. This chain's CDR3 is CATSDLTSRTGDGNTIYF. The CDR3 nucleotides read TGTGCCACCAGTGACCTGACTTCTCGGACAGGGGATGGAAACACCATATATTTT.

The chain carries TRBV11-3 and TRBJ1-5; D not resolved. Germline V gene data show CDR1 as SGHNT and CDR2 as YENEEA. The CDR3 sequence is 14 residues long. V was shortened by 3 bases and J by 4 bases, with 10 bases between the two germline ends. The chain's CDR3 is CASSFAGENQPQHF. CDR3 nucleotides: TGTGCCAGCAGCTTTGCGGGCGAAAATCAGCCCCAGCATTTT.

Details on this clone: Other DNA sequences in this specimen translate into the identical CDR3. This sequence joins TRBV7-9 and TRBJ1-5; D is unresolved. The length of the CDR3 is 14 residues. Germline V gene data show CDR1 as SEHNR and CDR2 as FQNEAQ (reference sequence). V was trimmed by 5 bases and J by 4 bases, leaving 12 bases between them. The CDR3 protein is CASSLGGGNQPQHF. The CDR3 nucleotides are TGTGCCAGCAGCCTCGGTGGCGGGAATCAGCCCCAGCATTTT.

The chain links TRBV11-3 to TRBJ2-5; 9 bases are shared with TRBD2. J lost 2 bases, V lost 2 bases, and 9 bases had no gene match. In germline, CDR1 is SGHNT, CDR2 YENEEA. This CDR3 has 17 residues. The CDR3 DNA sequence: TGTGCCAGCAGCTTATCCTTTAGTAGCGGGAGACAAGAGACCCAGTACTTC. It encodes CASSLSFSSGRQETQYF.

V usage is TRBV27 and J usage is TRBJ1-1, with D possibly matching TRBD1 (5 bases). This CDR3 region has 12 residues. Trimming took off 2 bases at V and 9 bases at J, with 10 bases between the two ends. Germline V lookup: CDR1 MNHEY, CDR2 SMNVEV (reference sequence). CDR3 nucleotide sequence: TGTGCCAGCAGTTTAAGGTCAGGGAAAGCTTTCTTT. It yields the protein CASSLRSGKAFF.

The rearrangement links TRBV10-1 to TRBJ1-5, with D maybe TRBD1 (5 bases). Germline CDR1 and CDR2: WNHNN and SYGVQD (reference sequence). The V and J ends lost 3 bases and 0 bases respectively, with 12 bases between them. The length of the CDR3 is 16 residues. In DNA form, the CDR3 reads TGCGCCAGCAGTGAAGAGACAGCAATTAGCAATCAGCCCCAGCATTTT. Translation gives CASSEETAISNQPQHF.

This chain connects TRBV30 to TRBJ1-1, with D uncertain. The CDR3 is made up of 13 amino acids. Trimming removed 0 bases at V and 4 bases at J, with 9 bases between. Germline loops: CDR1 GTSNPN, CDR2 SVGIG (reference sequence). CDR3 sequence reads: CAWSVAGSTEAFF. Written as DNA, the CDR3 is TGTGCCTGGAGTGTCGCGGGGTCCACTGAAGCTTTCTTT.

This clone appeared once. This chain links TRBV6-5 with TRBJ1-1; D is ambiguous. Germline CDR1 reads MNHEY; CDR2 reads SVGAGI. The CDR3 contains 14 residues. V was clipped by 2 bases and J by 2 bases, with 9 bases between them. The DNA for the CDR3 is TGTGCCAGCAGTTACGGCGGGGAAAACACTGAAGCTTTCTTT. It yields the protein CASSYGGENTEAFF.